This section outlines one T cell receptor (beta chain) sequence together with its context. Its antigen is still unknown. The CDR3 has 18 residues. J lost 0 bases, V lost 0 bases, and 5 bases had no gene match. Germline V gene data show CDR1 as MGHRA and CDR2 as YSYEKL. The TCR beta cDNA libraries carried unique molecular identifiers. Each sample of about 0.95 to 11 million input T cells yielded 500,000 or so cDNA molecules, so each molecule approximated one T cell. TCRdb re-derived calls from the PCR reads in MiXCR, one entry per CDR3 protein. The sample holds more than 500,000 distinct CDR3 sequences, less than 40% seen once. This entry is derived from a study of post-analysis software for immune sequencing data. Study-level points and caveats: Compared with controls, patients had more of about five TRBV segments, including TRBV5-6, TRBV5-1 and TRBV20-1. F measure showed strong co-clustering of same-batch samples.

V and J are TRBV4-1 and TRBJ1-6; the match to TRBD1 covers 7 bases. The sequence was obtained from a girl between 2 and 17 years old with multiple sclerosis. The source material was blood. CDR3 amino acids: CASSQDGQASSYNSPLHF. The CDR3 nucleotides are TGCGCCAGCAGCCAAGACGGACAGGCGAGCTCCTATAATTCACCCCTCCACTTT.